This T cell receptor beta chain comes out of a study of blood T cell repertoires in COVID-19. Each participant's cohort was designated according to participant-reported clinical history. Sequencing used immunoSEQ multiplex PCR; TCRdb keeps in-frame clones, though not all of them. Of 250,000 to 300,000 clones listed, 91% are singletons. The CDR3 covers 11 residues. V lost 9 bases and J lost 4; bases outside the gene matches: 1. Germline loops: CDR1 ENHRY, CDR2 SYGVKD. The specimen sequenced was PBMCs or T cells enriched from blood (not recorded which). V gene TRBV10-3 combines with J gene TRBJ1-2; TRBD1 agrees at 8 bases. The sequence was collected from a human donor in a cohort exposed to, infected with or recovered from COVID-19 (not recorded which). The donor label of this sample is uncertain. The CDR3 spells CAIGTGYGYTF. Here the CDR3 DNA reads TGTGCCATTGGGACAGGCTATGGCTACACCTTC.